The clone carrying this T cell receptor (beta chain) was seen more than once but under ten times. The sample is drawn from a study of blood T cells in healthy people across ages. The amount of total RNA extracted per sample was at least 5.5 micrograms. A second PCR, run for roughly 7 to 12 cycles, used a sample-barcoded 5' primer plus a J-beta primer mix. TCRdb itself ran the 5' RACE reads through MiXCR, one entry per CDR3 protein. Of about 1,800,000 distinct CDR3 sequences listed, roughly 30% are singletons. The V gene end was trimmed by 7 bases and the J gene end by 6 bases; junction bases not matched to a gene: 3. The CDR3 totals 12 residues.

Sequences were obtained from blood. The chain links TRBV12-3 or TRBV12-4 to TRBJ1-5, with 7 bases aligning to TRBD1. This TCR came from a woman in her twenties or thirties in good health. The CDR3 nucleotides read TGTGCCAGCAACAGACAGGGTCAGCCCCAGCATTTT. Translated: CASNRQGQPQHF.